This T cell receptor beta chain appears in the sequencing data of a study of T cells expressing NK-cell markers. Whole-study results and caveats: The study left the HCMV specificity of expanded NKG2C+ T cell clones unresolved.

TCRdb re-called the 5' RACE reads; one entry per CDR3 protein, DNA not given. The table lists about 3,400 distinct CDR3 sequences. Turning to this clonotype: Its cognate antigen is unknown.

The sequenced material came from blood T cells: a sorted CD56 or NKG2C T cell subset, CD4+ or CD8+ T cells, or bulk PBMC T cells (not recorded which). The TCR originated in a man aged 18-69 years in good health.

CDR3: CASSPIRTSGAPVDTQYF. The chain uses TRBV7-6 and TRBJ2-3; TCRdb designates TRBD2, a call that cannot be tested without DNA. CDR1 and CDR2 (germline): SGHVS, FNYEAQ. The CDR3 extends over 18 amino acids. Supplemented by reference TRBV7-6 and TRBJ2-3, the full variable domain reads GAGVSQSPRYKVTKRGQDVALRCDPISGHVSLYWYRQALGQGPEFLTYFNYEAQQDKSGLPNDRFSAERPEGSISTLTIQRTEQRDSAMYRCASSPIRTSGAPVDTQYFGPGTRLTVL.